This record looks at one TCR beta chain sequence and its context. Assay: immunoSEQ multiplex PCR; the TCRdb copy retains only in-frame clones and omits some. The sample holds about 190,000 clones, about 79% seen once. These data are taken from a study of blood T cell repertoires in COVID-19. Across the study: Italy, Spain and the United States were the sources of the convalescent and acute COVID-19 samples. Nucleic acid was either cDNA or gDNA, and it came from T cells, B-cell-depleted T cells, or PBMCs.

CDR1 is SQVTM, CDR2 ANQGSEA, per germline. The CDR3 covers 12 residues. V lost 4 bases to trimming and J lost 5 bases; unmatched junction nucleotides: 4. This sequence joins TRBV29-1 and TRBJ2-7, with 8 bases identical to TRBD1. This clonotype was sampled from a woman in her 70s with acute or convalescent COVID-19. Material: peripheral blood. The CDR3, as DNA: TGCAGCGTTGCGACAGGGGCAGACGAGCAGTACTTC. Translating it yields CSVATGADEQYF.